These T cell receptor beta chains were read from a single sample in a study of blood T cell repertoires in COVID-19. TCRdb's table, derived via immunoSEQ multiplex PCR, lists solely in-frame clones and lacks some. Among a few hundred thousand clones listed, 90% were seen once. Sequencing was carried out using PBMCs or T cells enriched from blood (not recorded which). These receptors originate from a man aged 30-40 years who had been exposed to COVID-19. CDR3s include the opening cysteine and the closing phenylalanine or tryptophan. The D gene is left open where the match is weak. Only part of the rows carry a size: once, few, many, or a class if the clone is expanded.

v_gene: TRBV25-1
abundance: .
d_gene: .
j_gene: TRBJ2-2
CDR3nt: TGTGCCAGCAGTGACTTCCTATTACAGGGCAGCAAAACCGGGGAGCTGTTTTTT
CDR3aa: CASSDFLLQGSKTGELFF

v_gene: TRBV2
abundance: .
d_gene: TRBD1
j_gene: TRBJ2-7
CDR3nt: TGTGCCAGCAGAGGGGACAGCTCCTACGAGCAGTACTTC
CDR3aa: CASRGDSSYEQYF

v_gene: TRBV4-3
abundance: .
d_gene: TRBD2
j_gene: TRBJ2-1
CDR3nt: TGCGCCAGCAGCTCCTCAGCGGGGGGTGAGGGTGAGCAGTTCTTC
CDR3aa: CASSSSAGGEGEQFF

v_gene: TRBV9
abundance: few
d_gene: .
j_gene: TRBJ2-2
CDR3nt: TGTGCCAGCAGCCTCGCCTCAACGGGCACCGGGGAGCTGTTTTTT
CDR3aa: CASSLASTGTGELFF

v_gene: TRBV1
abundance: .
d_gene: .
j_gene: TRBJ2-3
CDR3nt: TGCACCAGCAGCCAATTAAAGCATTCCGGGACTAGCGGGGGCCTTTGGACAGATACGCAGTATTTT
CDR3aa: CTSSQLKHSGTSGGLWTDTQYF

v_gene: TRBV5-5
abundance: .
d_gene: .
j_gene: TRBJ1-3
CDR3nt: TGTGCCAGCAGCTTGCGTTGGGCGGGCAGCTCTGGAAACACCATATATTTT
CDR3aa: CASSLRWAGSSGNTIYF

v_gene: TRBV24-1
abundance: .
d_gene: TRBD1
j_gene: TRBJ1-1
CDR3nt: TGTGCCACCAGGGACAGGGCGAACACTGAAGCTTTCTTT
CDR3aa: CATRDRANTEAFF

v_gene: TRBV7-6
abundance: once
d_gene: TRBD2
j_gene: TRBJ2-2
CDR3nt: TGTGCCAGCGGGCTACGGGGGGGCCACGGGGAGCTGTTTTTT
CDR3aa: CASGLRGGHGELFF

v_gene: TRBV5-8
abundance: .
d_gene: .
j_gene: TRBJ1-1
CDR3nt: TGTGCCAGCAGCTTGTGGCCTGAAGCTTTCTTT
CDR3aa: CASSLWPEAFF

v_gene: TRBV12-3/TRBV12-4
abundance: .
d_gene: .
j_gene: TRBJ2-7
CDR3nt: TGTGCCAGCAGTAGGCGAGGAGAGGGCGAGCAGTACTTC
CDR3aa: CASSRRGEGEQYF

v_gene: TRBV18
abundance: once
d_gene: TRBD1
j_gene: TRBJ1-2
CDR3nt: TGTGCCAGCTCACCAGAGGGACAGGGGGCCTATGGCTACACCTTC
CDR3aa: CASSPEGQGAYGYTF

v_gene: TRBV5-1
abundance: .
d_gene: .
j_gene: TRBJ2-2
CDR3nt: TGCGCCAGCAGCTTCAGAGGTGCGAACACCGGGGAGCTGTTTTTT
CDR3aa: CASSFRGANTGELFF

v_gene: TRBV29-1
abundance: .
d_gene: .
j_gene: TRBJ2-2
CDR3nt: TGCAGCCCCCCGGGGACCGGGGAGCTGTTTTTT
CDR3aa: CSPPGTGELFF

v_gene: TRBV6-5
abundance: .
d_gene: TRBD1
j_gene: TRBJ1-1
CDR3nt: TGTGCCAGCAGTTACTCGAGTGGGACAGGGCACACTGAAGCTTTCTTT
CDR3aa: CASSYSSGTGHTEAFF

v_gene: TRBV7-2
abundance: .
d_gene: TRBD2
j_gene: TRBJ2-5
CDR3nt: TGTGCCAGCAGCTTAGCCGTAGCGGGGGGGCCGGGAGAGACCCAGTACTTC
CDR3aa: CASSLAVAGGPGETQYF

v_gene: TRBV19
abundance: .
d_gene: .
j_gene: TRBJ1-3
CDR3nt: TGTGCCAGTATCCCGACAGACCGTGGAAACACCATATATTTT
CDR3aa: CASIPTDRGNTIYF

v_gene: TRBV2
abundance: .
d_gene: TRBD1
j_gene: TRBJ1-5
CDR3nt: TGTGCCAGCAGTGGGCCGACAGGGCGCAATCAGCCCCAGCATTTT
CDR3aa: CASSGPTGRNQPQHF

v_gene: TRBV9
abundance: .
d_gene: .
j_gene: TRBJ1-3
CDR3nt: TGTGCCAGCAGCGCCGATGGGGGGGGAGGAAACACCATATATTTT
CDR3aa: CASSADGGGGNTIYF

v_gene: TRBV19
abundance: .
d_gene: .
j_gene: TRBJ1-2
CDR3nt: TGTGCCAGTAGTATAGATCAAAGCACTGGCTACACCTTC
CDR3aa: CASSIDQSTGYTF

v_gene: TRBV6-5
abundance: .
d_gene: .
j_gene: TRBJ2-2
CDR3nt: TGTGCCAGCAGTTACTCGAGGGGGACCGGGGAGCTGTTTTTT
CDR3aa: CASSYSRGTGELFF

v_gene: TRBV7-2
abundance: .
d_gene: TRBD1
j_gene: TRBJ1-2
CDR3nt: TGTGCCAGCAGCCCAAGGGCAGGACAGGGGTATGGCTACACCTTC
CDR3aa: CASSPRAGQGYGYTF

v_gene: TRBV12-3/TRBV12-4
abundance: .
d_gene: .
j_gene: TRBJ1-4
CDR3nt: TGTGCCAGCAGCTTTTATGAAAAACTGTTTTTT
CDR3aa: CASSFYEKLFF

v_gene: TRBV5-4
abundance: .
d_gene: TRBD1
j_gene: TRBJ2-3
CDR3nt: TGTGCCAGCAGCTTGCCACAGGGGGCCGGAGATACGCAGTATTTT
CDR3aa: CASSLPQGAGDTQYF

v_gene: TRBV2
abundance: .
d_gene: TRBD2
j_gene: TRBJ2-1
CDR3nt: TGTGCCAGTTCCCCCTCTAGCGGGGGTTACAATGAGCAGTTCTTC
CDR3aa: CASSPSSGGYNEQFF

v_gene: TRBV5-1
abundance: .
d_gene: TRBD1
j_gene: TRBJ1-2
CDR3nt: TGCGCCAGCAGCTTCGACAGGGACCGCGGCTACACCTTC
CDR3aa: CASSFDRDRGYTF

v_gene: TRBV29-1
abundance: .
d_gene: TRBD2
j_gene: TRBJ2-1
CDR3nt: TGCAGCGTCCCAGGGGGACTAGCGGTCGATGAGCAGTTCTTC
CDR3aa: CSVPGGLAVDEQFF

v_gene: TRBV5-4
abundance: .
d_gene: .
j_gene: TRBJ1-2
CDR3nt: TGTGCCAGCAGCTTGGTAGATCCCACAGGGAACTATGGCTACACCTTC
CDR3aa: CASSLVDPTGNYGYTF

v_gene: TRBV2
abundance: .
d_gene: .
j_gene: TRBJ2-7
CDR3nt: TGTGCCAGCAGTGATAGTCTCTACCCCTCCTACGAGCAGTACTTC
CDR3aa: CASSDSLYPSYEQYF

v_gene: TRBV15
abundance: once
d_gene: .
j_gene: TRBJ1-1
CDR3nt: TGTGCCACCAGCAGAGCAGGGAACACTGAAGCTTTCTTT
CDR3aa: CATSRAGNTEAFF

v_gene: TRBV4-3
abundance: .
d_gene: .
j_gene: TRBJ2-3
CDR3nt: TGCGCCAGCAGCCAAGAGTGGCTGGTACAGGGATTAGATACGCAGTATTTT
CDR3aa: CASSQEWLVQGLDTQYF

v_gene: TRBV7-9
abundance: .
d_gene: .
j_gene: TRBJ2-3
CDR3nt: TGTGCCAGCAGCTTAGATGGGCTCAACACAGATACGCAGTATTTT
CDR3aa: CASSLDGLNTDTQYF

v_gene: TRBV28
abundance: few
d_gene: TRBD2
j_gene: TRBJ2-7
CDR3nt: TGTGCCAGCAGTTTATCGGGGGGGGGACTAGCGGATTACGAGCAGTACTTC
CDR3aa: CASSLSGGGLADYEQYF

v_gene: TRBV10-1
abundance: .
d_gene: TRBD1
j_gene: TRBJ2-1
CDR3nt: TGCGCCAGCAGTGATGACAGGGGACACAATGAGCAGTTCTTC
CDR3aa: CASSDDRGHNEQFF

v_gene: TRBV9
abundance: .
d_gene: TRBD1
j_gene: TRBJ1-1
CDR3nt: TGTGCCAGCAGCGCCAGCACAGGGGTTATGAACACTGAAGCTTTCTTT
CDR3aa: CASSASTGVMNTEAFF

v_gene: TRBV19
abundance: .
d_gene: TRBD1
j_gene: TRBJ1-6
CDR3nt: TGTGCCAGTAGTATACCGGGACAGGGTCATTCACCCCTCCACTTT
CDR3aa: CASSIPGQGHSPLHF

v_gene: TRBV30
abundance: once
d_gene: .
j_gene: TRBJ1-4
CDR3nt: TGTGCCTCCACAGGTTCGAATAATGAAAAACTGTTTTTT
CDR3aa: CASTGSNNEKLFF

v_gene: TRBV25-1
abundance: .
d_gene: .
j_gene: TRBJ2-5
CDR3nt: TGTGCCAGCAGTGAATATGGTCAGGGTCAAGAGACCCAGTACTTC
CDR3aa: CASSEYGQGQETQYF

v_gene: TRBV10-2
abundance: .
d_gene: TRBD2
j_gene: TRBJ2-3
CDR3nt: TGCGCCAGCAGTGAAGGCGTTAGCGGGGGAGCTAGCACAGATACGCAGTATTTT
CDR3aa: CASSEGVSGGASTDTQYF

v_gene: TRBV13
abundance: .
d_gene: .
j_gene: TRBJ1-4
CDR3nt: TGTGCCAGCAGCTTAGGAGGTCTAGGAACTAATGAAAAACTGTTTTTT
CDR3aa: CASSLGGLGTNEKLFF

v_gene: TRBV7-6
abundance: .
d_gene: .
j_gene: TRBJ1-1
CDR3nt: TGTGCCAGCAGCTTAGAACAGGGTGGGGTAGGCACTGAAGCTTTCTTT
CDR3aa: CASSLEQGGVGTEAFF

v_gene: TRBV10-3
abundance: .
d_gene: TRBD2
j_gene: TRBJ2-3
CDR3nt: TGTGCCATCAGTGTGACTAGCGGGGGGACAGATACGCAGTATTTT
CDR3aa: CAISVTSGGTDTQYF